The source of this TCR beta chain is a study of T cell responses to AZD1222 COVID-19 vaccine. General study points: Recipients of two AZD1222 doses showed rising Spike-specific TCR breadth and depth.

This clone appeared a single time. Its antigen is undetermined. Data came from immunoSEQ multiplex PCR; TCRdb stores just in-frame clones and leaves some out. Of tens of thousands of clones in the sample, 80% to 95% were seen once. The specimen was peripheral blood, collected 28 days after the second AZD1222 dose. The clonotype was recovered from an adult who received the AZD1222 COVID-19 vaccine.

CDR3 residues: CASSFGESGNTIYF. CDR3 nucleotide sequence: TGTGCCAGCAGCTTCGGGGAGTCTGGAAACACCATATATTTT. The chain joins TRBV13 to TRBJ1-3; D is ambiguous. V lost 3 bases, J lost 1 base, and 7 bases lay in between. Germline loops: CDR1 PRHDT, CDR2 FYEKMQ (reference sequence). CDR3 size: 14 residues.